This is a list of T cell receptor beta chains from one sample in a study of cytomegalovirus exposure and HLA in healthy donors. Produced via immunoSEQ multiplex PCR; TCRdb's table is partial and in-frame only. The sample holds around 63,000 clones; under 85% are singletons and the top ten take just under 3%. The sequenced material came from PBMCs. The receptors come from a woman aged 25 to 39 in good health and CMV-seronegative. The conserved cysteine and the conserved F or W are not part of the CDR3 here. Rows give clone size only sometimes, using once, few, many, or a class for an expanded clone.

j_call: TRBJ2-3; v_call: TRBV19; clone_size: -; cdr3_aa: ASSRGRLAGESDTQY
j_call: TRBJ1-1; v_call: TRBV29-1; clone_size: -; cdr3_aa: SVEDLVWGGNTEAF
j_call: TRBJ1-1; v_call: TRBV19; clone_size: -; cdr3_aa: ASSNSGNTEAF
j_call: TRBJ1-3; v_call: TRBV6-1; clone_size: -; cdr3_aa: ASSDRYSGNTIY
j_call: TRBJ2-7; v_call: TRBV4-3; clone_size: -; cdr3_aa: ASSQDRGSPSYEQY
j_call: TRBJ2-3; v_call: TRBV30; clone_size: -; cdr3_aa: AWSRLLDTQY
j_call: TRBJ2-1; v_call: TRBV7-7; clone_size: -; cdr3_aa: ASSSGTSNNEQF
j_call: TRBJ1-2; v_call: TRBV30; clone_size: -; cdr3_aa: AWVTADGGGYT
j_call: TRBJ2-2; v_call: TRBV9; clone_size: -; cdr3_aa: ASSVSGGAYTGELF
j_call: TRBJ1-1; v_call: TRBV6-5; clone_size: -; cdr3_aa: ASVQGTEAF
j_call: TRBJ1-1; v_call: TRBV15; clone_size: -; cdr3_aa: ATSRRKDTEAF
j_call: TRBJ1-5; v_call: TRBV11-3; clone_size: -; cdr3_aa: ASSAGTEGEDQPQH
j_call: TRBJ2-5; v_call: TRBV30; clone_size: -; cdr3_aa: AWSDFQETQY
j_call: TRBJ2-5; v_call: TRBV2; clone_size: -; cdr3_aa: ASSADQQETQY
j_call: TRBJ1-6; v_call: TRBV15; clone_size: few; cdr3_aa: ATSRVRTEDSPLH
j_call: TRBJ2-2; v_call: TRBV7-2; clone_size: -; cdr3_aa: ASSRSGSGAGELF
j_call: TRBJ2-3; v_call: TRBV30; clone_size: -; cdr3_aa: AWTPIAGGPPSTDTQY
j_call: TRBJ2-3; v_call: TRBV18; clone_size: -; cdr3_aa: ASSPTGADTQY
j_call: TRBJ2-1; v_call: TRBV2; clone_size: few; cdr3_aa: ASSHRGSYNEQF
j_call: TRBJ1-3; v_call: TRBV7-9; clone_size: -; cdr3_aa: ASSFPRTGAKKAGNTIY
j_call: TRBJ1-2; v_call: TRBV5-1; clone_size: -; cdr3_aa: ASSLAEGQGGRGYT
j_call: TRBJ2-3; v_call: TRBV6-5; clone_size: few; cdr3_aa: ATQRDRVTDTQY
j_call: TRBJ1-3; v_call: TRBV30; clone_size: -; cdr3_aa: ACLGEGGLNTIY
j_call: TRBJ1-5; v_call: TRBV4-1; clone_size: -; cdr3_aa: ASTQPGLNQPQH
j_call: TRBJ1-2; v_call: TRBV7-2; clone_size: -; cdr3_aa: ASSFNRGDYGYT
j_call: TRBJ1-2; v_call: TRBV30; clone_size: -; cdr3_aa: ASGQGVYGYT
j_call: TRBJ2-5; v_call: TRBV19; clone_size: once; cdr3_aa: ASSITGSGVETQY
j_call: TRBJ2-7; v_call: TRBV7-2; clone_size: -; cdr3_aa: ASSWTGDYEQY
j_call: TRBJ2-2; v_call: TRBV28; clone_size: -; cdr3_aa: ASSPGWGQGTGELF
j_call: TRBJ2-1; v_call: TRBV5-1; clone_size: once; cdr3_aa: ASSLVPSGRGPPPEQF
j_call: TRBJ2-1; v_call: TRBV27; clone_size: -; cdr3_aa: ASSLRLAGDTYNEQF
j_call: TRBJ1-1; v_call: TRBV7-9; clone_size: -; cdr3_aa: ASSLESGMNTEAF
j_call: TRBJ2-1; v_call: TRBV6-4; clone_size: -; cdr3_aa: ASSATSSYNEQF
j_call: TRBJ2-7; v_call: TRBV7-9; clone_size: few; cdr3_aa: ASSPTGLSYEQY
j_call: TRBJ2-6; v_call: TRBV4-2; clone_size: -; cdr3_aa: ASARAGANVLT
j_call: TRBJ2-3; v_call: TRBV5-1; clone_size: once; cdr3_aa: ASSLGLAGPGTDTQY
j_call: TRBJ2-3; v_call: TRBV19; clone_size: -; cdr3_aa: ASSILGTGADTQY
j_call: TRBJ1-1; v_call: TRBV30; clone_size: -; cdr3_aa: AWSPGPNTEAF
j_call: TRBJ1-1; v_call: TRBV29-1; clone_size: -; cdr3_aa: SVGWTGRFTEAF
j_call: TRBJ1-3; v_call: TRBV28; clone_size: -; cdr3_aa: ASSLSFLAAGNTIY
j_call: TRBJ1-4; v_call: TRBV10-3; clone_size: -; cdr3_aa: AISDTGEKEKLF
j_call: TRBJ2-3; v_call: TRBV7-2; clone_size: -; cdr3_aa: ASSLVLGGYTDTQY
j_call: TRBJ1-2; v_call: TRBV19; clone_size: -; cdr3_aa: ASSIDQDRGGYT
j_call: TRBJ1-1; v_call: TRBV7-9; clone_size: once; cdr3_aa: ASSLPPQRPGHMNTEAF
j_call: TRBJ2-1; v_call: TRBV5-1; clone_size: few; cdr3_aa: ASSFYRDRGFDNEQF
j_call: TRBJ2-7; v_call: TRBV6-1; clone_size: once; cdr3_aa: ASSAGTGTPGYEQY
j_call: TRBJ1-4; v_call: TRBV19; clone_size: few; cdr3_aa: ASSPTGGNEKLF
j_call: TRBJ1-6; v_call: TRBV18; clone_size: few; cdr3_aa: ASSPQGQGGSPLH
j_call: TRBJ2-3; v_call: TRBV15; clone_size: -; cdr3_aa: ATLSSRGGYTDTQY